This T cell receptor beta chain was sequenced in a study of molecular identifiers for immune sequencing clone quantification. TCRdb re-called the PCR reads with MiXCR, one entry per CDR3 protein. In the table there are under 600,000 distinct CDR3 sequences, 20% to 25% of which are singletons. This clonotype has a handful of counts. This CDR3 contains 16 residues. Germline CDR1 SGDLS, CDR2 YYNGEE. With V trimmed by 1 base and J by 2 bases, 5 bases remained unmatched. V is TRBV9 and J is TRBJ2-3, with TRBD2 matching 9 bases. The source of this sequence is a human donor in good health. Some libraries in this study had Jurkat cell RNA spiked in. Sample: naive CD8+ T cells from blood, with Jurkat cell RNA spiked in. As to subset: FACS-sorted CD8+CD4-CCR7+CD45RA+ naive T cells. The CDR3 reads CASSVLGGGATDTQYF. In DNA, the CDR3 is TGTGCCAGCAGCGTATTAGGCGGGGGGGCCACAGATACGCAGTATTTT.